This T cell receptor beta chain was captured in a study of blood T cell repertoires in COVID-19 (TCRdb year 2020). Broadly, across the study: Samples from collaborators originated in the United States, Italy and Spain and spanned both the acute and convalescent phases of COVID-19. The prospective study material was composed of cDNA or gDNA derived from T cells, B-cell-depleted T cells, or PBMCs. Deeply sampled blood TCRbeta repertoires from subjects exposed to, actively infected with, or recovered from COVID-19 were included in the dataset. The repertoires were released in a freely available public database meant as a resource for research on the immune response to SARS-CoV-2. Samples were obtained from the ongoing ImmuneRACE study (first 160 participants) and from 1,200 or so subjects provided by 6 global collaborators. Sample metadata almost always included a de-identified subject ID, COVID-19 status, age in years and sex. Where HLA class I and class II types were available, the types were taken from metadata supplied by the sample provider, not from assay-based typing.

TCRbeta CDR3 regions were amplified from genomic DNA using the immunoSEQ Assay, a bias-controlled multiplex PCR. Per the original workflow: The number of nucleated cells in each sample was estimated by amplification of reference gene primers within the assay. Sequence reads were collapsed and filtered to measure the absolute abundance of every unique TCRbeta CDR3 rearrangement. For each sample, productive Simpson clonality was calculated by taking the square root of Simpson's diversity index across productive rearrangements. In its TCRdb copy, this immuneACCESS table keeps in-frame sequences only and misses some clones. Where compared with another copy, unresolved V genes explain less than half of these, and the others have no known cause. The V and J calls and clone size come from that table; D and trimming were worked out from the DNA. Within this sample are 250,000 or so clones, with 70% to 90% of them counted one time only. The top ten constitute less than 8.5% of the sample.

About this clone itself: Its antigen remains undetermined. Per-base qualities were not stored, and no clone one base away is much larger.

Here is what the overall study found, with its caveats: The quantity of clinical and demographic metadata differed by source and by participant and was supplied without curation.

The CDR3 runs 16 residues from the cysteine to the phenylalanine. Only the CDR3 part of the read is kept: 48 bases, read in frame from the first base. V loses 3 bases of germline sequence and J loses 5 bases, and the interval between the two ends is 16 bases. The germline V gene (reference sequence) gives CDR1 as LNHDA and CDR2 as SQIVND. Enrolling through a virtual design, the prospective study's participants ranged in age from roughly 18 to 90 years and lived across roughly 24 United States geographic areas. Cohort assignment in the prospective study relied on participant-reported clinical history from a screening survey and a study questionnaire. Exposed participants were defined as having been in contact with someone with a PCR-confirmed or clinician-diagnosed COVID-19 case within 2 weeks of study entry. In the prospective study, whole blood, serum and a nasopharyngeal or oropharyngeal swab were collected from each participant by mobile phlebotomists. Prospective study participants could optionally give additional blood draws and questionnaires over a roughly two-month period. Prospective study blood samples were shipped either frozen or at room temperature before DNA extraction.

Specimen: PBMCs or T cells enriched from blood (not recorded which). The TCR sequence derives from a woman aged 45 to 65 who had been exposed to COVID-19. The V and J segments used are TRBV19 and TRBJ2-2; a tentative D match to TRBD1 spans 6 bases. The nucleotides are TGTGCCAGTAGTATTTTAGGGGGTGAGGGGACCGGGGAGCTGTTTTTT. Its protein reads: CASSILGGEGTGELFF.